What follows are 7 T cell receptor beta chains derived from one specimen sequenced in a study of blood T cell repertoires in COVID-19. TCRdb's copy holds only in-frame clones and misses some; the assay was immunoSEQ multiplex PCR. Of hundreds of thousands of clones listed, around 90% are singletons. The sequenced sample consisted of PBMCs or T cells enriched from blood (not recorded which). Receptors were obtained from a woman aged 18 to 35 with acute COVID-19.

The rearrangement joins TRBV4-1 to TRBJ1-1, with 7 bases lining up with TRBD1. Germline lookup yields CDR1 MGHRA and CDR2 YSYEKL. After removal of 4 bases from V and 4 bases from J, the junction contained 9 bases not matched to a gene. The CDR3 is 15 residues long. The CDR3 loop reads CASSPSTGSATEAFF. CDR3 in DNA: TGCGCCAGCAGCCCGTCGACAGGGTCGGCCACTGAAGCTTTCTTT.

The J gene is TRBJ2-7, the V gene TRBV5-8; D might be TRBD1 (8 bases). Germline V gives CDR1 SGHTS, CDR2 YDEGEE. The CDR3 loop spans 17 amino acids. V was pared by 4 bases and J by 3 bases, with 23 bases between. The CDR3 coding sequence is TGTGCCAGCAGCAACTGGGGGGGCCGGACAGGGTACTACGAGCAGTACTTC. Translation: CASSNWGGRTGYYEQYF.

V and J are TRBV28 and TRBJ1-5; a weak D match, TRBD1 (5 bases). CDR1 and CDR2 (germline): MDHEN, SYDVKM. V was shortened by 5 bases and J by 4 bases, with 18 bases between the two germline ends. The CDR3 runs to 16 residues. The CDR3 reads CASSTQAPNMNQPQHF. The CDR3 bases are TGTGCCAGCAGTACACAGGCCCCGAATATGAATCAGCCCCAGCATTTT.

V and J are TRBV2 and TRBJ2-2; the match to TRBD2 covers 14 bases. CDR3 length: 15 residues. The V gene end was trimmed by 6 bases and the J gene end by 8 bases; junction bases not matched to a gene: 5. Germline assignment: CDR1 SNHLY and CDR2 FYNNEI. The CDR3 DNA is TGTGCCAGCAGGGGACTAGCGGGAGTTTCAGGGGAGCTGTTTTTT. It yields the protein CASRGLAGVSGELFF. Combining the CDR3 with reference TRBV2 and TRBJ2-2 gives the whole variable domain EPEVTQTPSHQVTQMGQEVILRCVPISNHLYFYWYRQILGQKVEFLVSFYNNEISEKSEIFDDQFSVERPDGSNFTLKIRSTKLEDSAMYFCASRGLAGVSGELFFGEGSRLTVL.

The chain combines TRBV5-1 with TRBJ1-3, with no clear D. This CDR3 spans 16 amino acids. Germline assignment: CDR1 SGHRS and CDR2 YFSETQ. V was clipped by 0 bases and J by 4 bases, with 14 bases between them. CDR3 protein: CASSLGSAGAGNTIYF. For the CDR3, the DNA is TGCGCCAGCAGCTTGGGGTCGGCGGGCGCCGGAAACACCATATATTTT.

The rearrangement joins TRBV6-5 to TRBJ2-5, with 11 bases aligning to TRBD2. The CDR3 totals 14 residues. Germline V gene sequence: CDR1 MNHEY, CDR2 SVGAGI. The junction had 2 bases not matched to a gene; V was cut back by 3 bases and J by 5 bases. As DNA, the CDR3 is TGTGCCAGCAGTTATTCTAGCGGGAGGGAGACCCAGTACTTC. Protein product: CASSYSSGRETQYF.

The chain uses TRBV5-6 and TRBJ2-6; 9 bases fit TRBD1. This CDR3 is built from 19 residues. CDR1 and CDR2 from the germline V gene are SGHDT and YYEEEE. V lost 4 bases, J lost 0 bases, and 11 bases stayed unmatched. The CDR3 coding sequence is TGTGCCAGCAGCCCCGACAGGGGGTTTGATGACTCTGGGGCCAACGTCCTGACTTTC. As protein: CASSPDRGFDDSGANVLTF.